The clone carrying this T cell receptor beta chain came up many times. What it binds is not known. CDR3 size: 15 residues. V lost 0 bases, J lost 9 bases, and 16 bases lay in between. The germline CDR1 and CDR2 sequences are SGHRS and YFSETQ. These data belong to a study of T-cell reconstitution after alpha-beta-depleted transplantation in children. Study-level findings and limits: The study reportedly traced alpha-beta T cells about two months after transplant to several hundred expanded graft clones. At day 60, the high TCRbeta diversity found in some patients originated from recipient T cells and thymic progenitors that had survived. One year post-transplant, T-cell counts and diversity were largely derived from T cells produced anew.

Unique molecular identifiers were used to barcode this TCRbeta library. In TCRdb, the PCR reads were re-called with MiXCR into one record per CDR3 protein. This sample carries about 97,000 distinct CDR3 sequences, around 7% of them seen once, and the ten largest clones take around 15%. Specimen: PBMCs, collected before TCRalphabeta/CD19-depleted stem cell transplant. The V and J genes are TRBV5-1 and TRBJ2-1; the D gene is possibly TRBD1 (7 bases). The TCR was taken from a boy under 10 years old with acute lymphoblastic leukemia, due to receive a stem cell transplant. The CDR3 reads CASSLDGPGDSEQFF. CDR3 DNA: TGCGCCAGCAGCTTGGACGGCCCGGGGGACAGTGAGCAGTTCTTC.